The clone carrying this T cell receptor beta chain was detected a few times. These data originate in a study of T cells in Graves' hyperthyroidism and ophthalmopathy. RNA transcripts yielded amplified TCR beta CDR3 regions. The primer set for the first-round RT-PCR of the TCR CDR3 was HTBI. From the multiplex PCR reads, TCRdb called clonotypes with MiXCR, one entry per CDR3 protein. The sample records 500,000 to 700,000 distinct CDR3 sequences, 16% being singletons. Germline assignment: CDR1 SGHVS and CDR2 FQNEAQ. The CDR3 is 11 residues long. Trimming removed 6 bases at V and 2 bases at J, with 4 bases between.

The source material was blood. This TCR was recovered from a woman under 30 with Graves' hyperthyroidism. The rearrangement links TRBV7-8 to TRBJ2-5; unclear D gene. CDR3 sequence (DNA): TGTGCCAGCAGAAAACAAGAGACCCAGTACTTC. Translation gives CASRKQETQYF.